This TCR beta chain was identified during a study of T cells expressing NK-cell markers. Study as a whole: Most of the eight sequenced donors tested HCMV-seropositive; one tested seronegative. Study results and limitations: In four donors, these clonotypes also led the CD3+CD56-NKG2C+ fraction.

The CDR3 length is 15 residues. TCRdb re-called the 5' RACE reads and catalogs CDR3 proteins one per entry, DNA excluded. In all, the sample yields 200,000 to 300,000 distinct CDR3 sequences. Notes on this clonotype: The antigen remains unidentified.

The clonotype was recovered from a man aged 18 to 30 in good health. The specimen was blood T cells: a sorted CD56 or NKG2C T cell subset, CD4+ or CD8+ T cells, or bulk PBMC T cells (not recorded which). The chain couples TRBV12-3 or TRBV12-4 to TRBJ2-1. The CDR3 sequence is CASSLRLAIDNEQFF.